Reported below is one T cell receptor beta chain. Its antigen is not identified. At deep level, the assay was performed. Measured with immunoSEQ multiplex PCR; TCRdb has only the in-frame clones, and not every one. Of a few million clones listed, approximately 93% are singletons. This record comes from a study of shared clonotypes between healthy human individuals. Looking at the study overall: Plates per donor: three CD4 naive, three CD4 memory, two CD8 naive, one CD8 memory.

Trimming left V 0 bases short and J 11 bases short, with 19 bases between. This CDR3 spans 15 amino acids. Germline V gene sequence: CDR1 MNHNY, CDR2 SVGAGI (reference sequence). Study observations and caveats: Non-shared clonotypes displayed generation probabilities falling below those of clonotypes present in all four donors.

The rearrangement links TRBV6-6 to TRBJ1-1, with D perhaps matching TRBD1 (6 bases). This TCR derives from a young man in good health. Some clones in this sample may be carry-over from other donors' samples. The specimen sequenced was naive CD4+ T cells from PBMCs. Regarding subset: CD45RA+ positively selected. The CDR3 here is CASSYSEVGGRMAFF. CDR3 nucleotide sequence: TGTGCCAGCAGTTACTCGGAGGTTGGGGGGCGCATGGCTTTCTTT.